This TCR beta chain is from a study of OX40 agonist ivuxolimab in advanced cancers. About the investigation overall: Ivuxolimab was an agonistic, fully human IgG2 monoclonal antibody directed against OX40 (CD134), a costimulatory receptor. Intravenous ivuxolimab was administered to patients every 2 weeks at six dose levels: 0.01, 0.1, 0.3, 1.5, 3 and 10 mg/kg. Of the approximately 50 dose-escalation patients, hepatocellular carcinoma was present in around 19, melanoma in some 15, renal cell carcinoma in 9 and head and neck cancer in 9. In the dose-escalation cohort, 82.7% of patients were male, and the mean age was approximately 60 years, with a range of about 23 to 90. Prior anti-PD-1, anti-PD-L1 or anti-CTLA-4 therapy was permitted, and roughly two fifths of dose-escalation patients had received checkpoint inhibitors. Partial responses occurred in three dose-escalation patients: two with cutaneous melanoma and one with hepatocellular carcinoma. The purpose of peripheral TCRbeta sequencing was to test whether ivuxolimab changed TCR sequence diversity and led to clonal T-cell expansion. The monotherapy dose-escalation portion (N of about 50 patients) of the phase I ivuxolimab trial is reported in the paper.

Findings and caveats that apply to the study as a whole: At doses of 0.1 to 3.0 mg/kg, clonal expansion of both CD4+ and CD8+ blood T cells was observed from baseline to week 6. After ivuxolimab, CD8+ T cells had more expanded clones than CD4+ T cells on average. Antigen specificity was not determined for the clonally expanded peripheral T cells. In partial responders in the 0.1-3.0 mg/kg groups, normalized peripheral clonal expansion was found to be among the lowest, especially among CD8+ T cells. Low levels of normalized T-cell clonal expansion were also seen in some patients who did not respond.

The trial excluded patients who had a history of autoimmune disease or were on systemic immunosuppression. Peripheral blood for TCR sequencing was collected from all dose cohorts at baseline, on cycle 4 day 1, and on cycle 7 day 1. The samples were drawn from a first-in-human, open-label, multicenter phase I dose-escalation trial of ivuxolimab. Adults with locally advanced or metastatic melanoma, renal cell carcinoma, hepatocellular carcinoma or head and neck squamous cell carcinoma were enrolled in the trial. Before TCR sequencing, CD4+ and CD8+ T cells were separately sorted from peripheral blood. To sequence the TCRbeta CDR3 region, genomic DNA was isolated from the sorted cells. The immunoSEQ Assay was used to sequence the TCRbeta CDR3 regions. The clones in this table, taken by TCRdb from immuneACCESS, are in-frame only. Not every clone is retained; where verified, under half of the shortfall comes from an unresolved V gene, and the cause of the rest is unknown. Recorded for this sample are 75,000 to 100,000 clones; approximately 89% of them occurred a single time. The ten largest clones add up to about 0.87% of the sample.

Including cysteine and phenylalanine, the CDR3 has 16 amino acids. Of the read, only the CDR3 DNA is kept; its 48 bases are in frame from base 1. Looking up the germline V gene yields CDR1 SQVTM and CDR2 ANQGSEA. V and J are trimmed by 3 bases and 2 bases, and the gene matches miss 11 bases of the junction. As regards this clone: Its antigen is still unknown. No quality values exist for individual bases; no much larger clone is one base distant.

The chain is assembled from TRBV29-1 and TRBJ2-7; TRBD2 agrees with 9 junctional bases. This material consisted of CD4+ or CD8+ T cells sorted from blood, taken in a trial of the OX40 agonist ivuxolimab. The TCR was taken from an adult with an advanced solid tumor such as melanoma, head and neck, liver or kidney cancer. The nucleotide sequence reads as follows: TGCAGCGTTGATACTAGCGGGTATAGTATAGCCTACGAGCAGTACTTC. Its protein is CSVDTSGYSIAYEQYF.